This T cell receptor beta chain was documented in a study of response to subunit inactivated influenza vaccine listed by TCRdb under 2018. Regarding the complete study: The study used deep quantitative T cell receptor repertoire profiling to track responses to a trivalent subunit inactivated influenza vaccine. What the study reported, not specific to this receptor: According to the authors, only a limited number of new T cells may be recruited by each seasonal influenza vaccination.

According to the germline V gene (reference sequence), CDR1 reads DFQATT and CDR2 reads SNEGSKA. Including cysteine and phenylalanine, the CDR3 has 13 amino acids. Left in the record is the CDR3 DNA by itself, 39 bases read in frame from the first base. V loses 5 bases of germline sequence and J loses 6 bases, and the interval between the two ends is 17 bases. On this clonotype itself: Its antigen is currently not known. Base-call qualities are not available, and no considerably larger clone is one nucleotide away.

Library prep was done by RT-PCR. The sequencer was an Illumina HiSeq 2500. TCRdb trimmed the raw reads at Q25, called clones with MiXCR and kept productive beta chains. CDR3 protein sequences are deduplicated, and each keeps its most common genes and DNA. This sample has 700,000 to 800,000 distinct CDR3 sequences in its table, and about 18% of those were observed once. Under 13% of the sample is taken by the ten largest. The V gene is TRBV20-1 and the J gene is TRBJ2-7; TRBD1 is a weak D gene call, 6 bases matching. The receptor was isolated from a man between 45 and 60 years old who received an inactivated influenza vaccine. Donor details come from another sample of the same person, matched by shared clones. Sequencing was performed on PBMCs from blood, taken about 5 days after vaccination. The nucleotides are TGCAGTGCTCCCCGGGACAAGGGCCCCGAGCAGTACTTC. Its coded protein is CSAPRDKGPEQYF.